This TCR beta chain was recovered during a study of technical replicates of blood from a handful of donors. Using immunoSEQ multiplex PCR, the repertoire was profiled, and TCRdb retains in-frame clones only, with some absent. The sample records around 92,000 clones, around 95% being singletons. Sequenced sample: T cells isolated from PBMCs. This receptor was identified in a human donor in good health.

CDR3 region: CASSIEGVAFF. CDR3 nucleotide sequence: TGTGCCAGTAGTATAGAAGGGGTGGCTTTCTTT. This chain uses TRBV19 with TRBJ1-1, with D possibly being TRBD1 (5 bases). The CDR3 spans 11 residues. Germline V lookup: CDR1 LNHDA, CDR2 SQIVND (reference sequence). V lost 0 bases to trimming and J lost 11 bases, with 7 bases between them.